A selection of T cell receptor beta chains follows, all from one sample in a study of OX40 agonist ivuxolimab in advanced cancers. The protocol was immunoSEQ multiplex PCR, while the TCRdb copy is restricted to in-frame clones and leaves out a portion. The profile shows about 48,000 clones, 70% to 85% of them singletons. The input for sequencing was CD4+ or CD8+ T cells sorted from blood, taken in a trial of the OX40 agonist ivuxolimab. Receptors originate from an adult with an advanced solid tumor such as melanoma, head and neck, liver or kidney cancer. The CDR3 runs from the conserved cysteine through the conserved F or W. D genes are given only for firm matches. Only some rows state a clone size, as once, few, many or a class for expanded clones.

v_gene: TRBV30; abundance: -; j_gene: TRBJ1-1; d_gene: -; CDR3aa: CAWSVADNTEAFF; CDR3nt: TGTGCCTGGAGTGTAGCGGATAACACTGAAGCTTTCTTT
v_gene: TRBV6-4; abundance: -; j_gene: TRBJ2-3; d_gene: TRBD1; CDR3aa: CASSDRDRGEDTQYF; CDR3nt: TGTGCCAGCAGTGACAGGGACAGGGGAGAAGATACGCAGTATTTT
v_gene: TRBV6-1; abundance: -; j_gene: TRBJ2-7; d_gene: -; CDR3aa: CASSENRVYEQYF; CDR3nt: TGTGCCAGCAGTGAAAATCGAGTCTACGAGCAGTACTTC
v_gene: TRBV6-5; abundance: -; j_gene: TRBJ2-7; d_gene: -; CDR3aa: CASSGRDGSYEQYF; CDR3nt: TGTGCCAGCAGTGGACGGGACGGCTCCTACGAGCAGTACTTC
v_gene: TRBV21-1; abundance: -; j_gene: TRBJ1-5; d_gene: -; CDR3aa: CASSKTGDSNQPQHF; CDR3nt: TGTGCCAGCAGCAAGACAGGGGATAGCAATCAGCCCCAGCATTTT
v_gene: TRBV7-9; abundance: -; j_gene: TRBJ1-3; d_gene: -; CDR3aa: CASSQVQGRSGNTIYF; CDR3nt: TGTGCCAGCAGCCAGGTACAGGGCCGCTCTGGAAACACCATATATTTT
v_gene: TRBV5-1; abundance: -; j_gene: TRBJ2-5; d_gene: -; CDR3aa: CASSPEPGRRGTQYF; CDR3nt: TGCGCCAGCAGCCCCGAACCTGGCCGCCGGGGGACCCAGTACTTC
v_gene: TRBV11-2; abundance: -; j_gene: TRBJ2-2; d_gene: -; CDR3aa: CASSLGQARAGELFF; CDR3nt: TGTGCCAGCAGCTTAGGACAGGCGCGTGCCGGGGAGCTGTTTTTT
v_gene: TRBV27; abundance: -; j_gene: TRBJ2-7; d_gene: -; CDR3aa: CASSSGPFYEQYF; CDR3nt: TGTGCCAGCAGTTCGGGACCCTTCTACGAGCAGTACTTC
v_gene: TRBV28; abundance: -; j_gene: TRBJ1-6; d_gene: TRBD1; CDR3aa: CASTKTGVYSPLHF; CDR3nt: TGTGCCAGCACTAAGACAGGGGTCTATTCACCCCTCCACTTT
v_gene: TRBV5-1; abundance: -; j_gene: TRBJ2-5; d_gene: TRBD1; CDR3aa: CASRRAGGEETQYF; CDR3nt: TGCGCCAGCAGGAGGGCAGGGGGAGAAGAGACCCAGTACTTC
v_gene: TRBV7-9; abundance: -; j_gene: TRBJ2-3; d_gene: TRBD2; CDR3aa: CASSPKRGGTDTQYF; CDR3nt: TGTGCCAGCAGTCCCAAGCGGGGGGGCACAGATACGCAGTATTTT
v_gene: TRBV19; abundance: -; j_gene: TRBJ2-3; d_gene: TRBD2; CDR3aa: CASMNLRGSGTDTQYF; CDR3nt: TGTGCCAGTATGAATCTGCGGGGGTCGGGCACAGATACGCAGTATTTT
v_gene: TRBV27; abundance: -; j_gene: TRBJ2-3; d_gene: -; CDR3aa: CASKRKTSTDTQYF; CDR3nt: TGTGCCAGCAAGCGGAAAACTAGCACAGATACGCAGTATTTT
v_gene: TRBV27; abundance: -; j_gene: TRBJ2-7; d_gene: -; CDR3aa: CASSTGVPPRTYEQYF; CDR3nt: TGTGCCAGCAGTACCGGGGTTCCCCCCCGGACCTACGAGCAGTACTTC
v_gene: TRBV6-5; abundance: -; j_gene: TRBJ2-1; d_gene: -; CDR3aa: CASSPYVAAEQFF; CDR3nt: TGTGCCAGCAGTCCCTACGTAGCCGCTGAGCAGTTCTTC
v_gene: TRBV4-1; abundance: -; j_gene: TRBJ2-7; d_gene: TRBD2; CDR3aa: CASSQGLAGLVEQYF; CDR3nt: TGCGCCAGCAGCCAAGGTTTAGCGGGACTAGTAGAGCAGTACTTC
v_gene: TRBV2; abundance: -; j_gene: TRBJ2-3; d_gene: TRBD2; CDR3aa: CASTQSGADTQYF; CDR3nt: TGTGCCAGCACCCAAAGCGGGGCAGATACGCAGTATTTT
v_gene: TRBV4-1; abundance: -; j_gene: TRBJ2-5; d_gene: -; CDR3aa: CASSPGSGGWGTQYF; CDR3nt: TGCGCCAGCAGCCCCGGAAGCGGAGGGTGGGGGACCCAGTACTTC
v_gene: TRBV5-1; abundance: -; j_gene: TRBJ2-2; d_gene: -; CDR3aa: CASSSPTGMRTGELFF; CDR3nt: TGCGCCAGCAGCTCCCCAACAGGGATGAGAACCGGGGAGCTGTTTTTT
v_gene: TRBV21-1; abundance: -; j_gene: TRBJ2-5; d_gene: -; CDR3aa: CASSKEGGGQETQYF; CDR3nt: TGTGCCAGCAGCAAAGAAGGGGGCGGGCAAGAGACCCAGTACTTC
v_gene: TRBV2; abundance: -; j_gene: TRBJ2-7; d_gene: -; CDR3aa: CASRADSRSYEQYF; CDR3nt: TGTGCCAGCAGGGCCGACAGTCGCTCCTACGAGCAGTACTTC
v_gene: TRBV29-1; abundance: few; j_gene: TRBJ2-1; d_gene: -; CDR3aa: CSSGESRLHEQFF; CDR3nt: TGCAGCTCTGGGGAGAGTAGGCTACATGAGCAGTTCTTC
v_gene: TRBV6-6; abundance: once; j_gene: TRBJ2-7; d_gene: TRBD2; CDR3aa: CASSSPSLANYEQYF; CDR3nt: TGTGCCAGCAGTTCCCCATCACTAGCGAACTACGAGCAGTACTTC
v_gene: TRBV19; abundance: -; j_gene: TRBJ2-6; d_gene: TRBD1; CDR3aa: CASSMGARGSGANVLTF; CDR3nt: TGTGCCAGTAGTATGGGCGCCAGGGGGTCTGGGGCCAACGTCCTGACTTTC
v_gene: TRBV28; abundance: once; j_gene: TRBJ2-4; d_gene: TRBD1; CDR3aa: CASSSPGTGGRDIQYF; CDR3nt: TGTGCCAGCAGTTCACCCGGGACAGGGGGCAGGGACATTCAGTACTTC
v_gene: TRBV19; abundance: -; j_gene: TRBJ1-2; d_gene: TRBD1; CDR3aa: CASSQTRDSHGYTF; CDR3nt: TGTGCCAGTAGCCAGACCCGGGACAGTCATGGCTACACCTTC
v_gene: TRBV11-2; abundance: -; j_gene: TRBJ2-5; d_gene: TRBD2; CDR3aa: CASSLVSLAGGETQYF; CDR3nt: TGTGCCAGCAGCTTAGTCTCTCTAGCGGGGGGCGAGACCCAGTACTTC
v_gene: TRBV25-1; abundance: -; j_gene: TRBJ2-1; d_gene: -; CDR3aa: CASSDPNPSSYNEQFF; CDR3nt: TGTGCCAGCAGTGACCCTAACCCGAGCTCCTACAATGAGCAGTTCTTC
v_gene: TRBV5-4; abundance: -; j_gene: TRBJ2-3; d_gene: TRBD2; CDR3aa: CASSLAGGSTDTQYF; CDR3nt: TGTGCCAGCAGCTTAGCGGGGGGTTCCACAGATACGCAGTATTTT
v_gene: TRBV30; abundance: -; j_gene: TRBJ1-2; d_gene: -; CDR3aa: CAWSLWGAETF; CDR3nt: TGTGCCTGGAGCCTATGGGGGGCAGAAACCTTC
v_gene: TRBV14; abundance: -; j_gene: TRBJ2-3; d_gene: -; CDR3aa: CASSQDRGGDTQYF; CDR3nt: TGTGCCAGCAGCCAAGACCGGGGAGGAGATACGCAGTATTTT
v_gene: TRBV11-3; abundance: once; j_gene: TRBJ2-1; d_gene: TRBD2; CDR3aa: CASSRREGGNEQFF; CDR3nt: TGTGCCAGCAGCCGCCGGGAGGGAGGGAATGAGCAGTTCTTC
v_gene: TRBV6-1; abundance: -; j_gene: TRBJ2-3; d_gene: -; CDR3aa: CASSELRGSTDTQYF; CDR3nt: TGTGCCAGCAGTGAACTGCGGGGAAGCACAGATACGCAGTATTTT
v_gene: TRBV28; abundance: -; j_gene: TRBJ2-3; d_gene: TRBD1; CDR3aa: CASSPRGYTQYF; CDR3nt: TGTGCCAGCAGTCCCAGGGGGTATACGCAGTATTTT
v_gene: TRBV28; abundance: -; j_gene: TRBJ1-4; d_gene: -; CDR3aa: CASSPYKIGGEKLFF; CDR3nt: TGTGCCAGCAGTCCCTACAAAATCGGGGGTGAAAAACTGTTTTTT
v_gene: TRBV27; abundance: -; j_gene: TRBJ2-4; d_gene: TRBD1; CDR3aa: CASNRQGAGKNIQYF; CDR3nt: TGTGCCAGCAACCGACAGGGGGCTGGCAAAAACATTCAGTACTTC
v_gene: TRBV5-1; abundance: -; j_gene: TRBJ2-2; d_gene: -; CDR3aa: CASSFNQGNTGELFF; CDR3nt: TGCGCCAGCAGCTTCAATCAGGGGAACACCGGGGAGCTGTTTTTT
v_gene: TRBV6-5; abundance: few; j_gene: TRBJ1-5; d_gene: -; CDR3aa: CASSSGTQPQHF; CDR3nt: TGTGCCAGCAGTTCAGGGACTCAGCCCCAGCATTTT
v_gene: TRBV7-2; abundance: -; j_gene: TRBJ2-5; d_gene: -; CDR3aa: CASSLDYPQETQYF; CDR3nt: TGTGCCAGCAGCTTGGACTACCCCCAAGAGACCCAGTACTTC
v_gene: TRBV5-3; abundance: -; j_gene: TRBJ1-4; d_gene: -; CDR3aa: CARSPLHSTGTHNEKLFF; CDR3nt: TGTGCCAGAAGCCCACTACACTCTACCGGGACCCATAATGAAAAACTGTTTTTT
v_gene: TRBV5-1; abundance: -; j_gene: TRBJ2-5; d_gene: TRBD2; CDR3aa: CASSLSGGGGETQYF; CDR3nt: TGCGCCAGCAGCTTGAGCGGGGGAGGTGGGGAGACCCAGTACTTC
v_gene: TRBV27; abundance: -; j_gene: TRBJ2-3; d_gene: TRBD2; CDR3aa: CASSLPGGLDTQYF; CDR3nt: TGTGCCAGCAGTTTACCGGGGGGACTAGATACGCAGTATTTT
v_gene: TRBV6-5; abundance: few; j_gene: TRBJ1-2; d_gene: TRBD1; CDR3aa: CASSRQGYGYTF; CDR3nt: TGTGCCAGCAGCCGACAGGGCTATGGCTACACCTTC
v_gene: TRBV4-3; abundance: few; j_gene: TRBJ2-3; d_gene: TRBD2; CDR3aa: CASSRSVLAGSTDTQYF; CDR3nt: TGCGCCAGCAGCCGAAGCGTACTAGCGGGGAGCACAGATACGCAGTATTTT
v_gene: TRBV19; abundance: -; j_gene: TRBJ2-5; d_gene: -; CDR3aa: CASSMRGVETQYF; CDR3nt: TGTGCCAGTAGTATGCGGGGCGTGGAGACCCAGTACTTC
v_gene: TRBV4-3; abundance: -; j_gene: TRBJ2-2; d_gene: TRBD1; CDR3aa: CASSQFTGDTGELFF; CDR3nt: TGCGCCAGCAGCCAGTTCACAGGGGACACCGGGGAGCTGTTTTTT
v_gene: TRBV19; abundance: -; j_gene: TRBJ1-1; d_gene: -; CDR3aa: CASSRGTEAFF; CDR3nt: TGTGCCAGTAGTAGGGGGACGGAAGCTTTCTTT
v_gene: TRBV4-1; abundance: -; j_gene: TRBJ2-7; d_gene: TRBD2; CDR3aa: CASSPSGRYPYEQYF; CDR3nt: TGCGCCAGCAGCCCTAGCGGGAGATACCCCTACGAGCAGTACTTC
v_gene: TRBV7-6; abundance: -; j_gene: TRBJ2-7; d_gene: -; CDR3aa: CASSPAGRGFEEQYF; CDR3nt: TGTGCCAGCAGCCCCGCGGGCAGGGGATTTGAAGAGCAGTACTTC
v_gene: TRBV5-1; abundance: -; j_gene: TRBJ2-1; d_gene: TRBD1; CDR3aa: CASSLRTGDNEQFF; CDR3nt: TGCGCCAGCAGCCTCAGGACAGGGGACAATGAGCAGTTCTTC